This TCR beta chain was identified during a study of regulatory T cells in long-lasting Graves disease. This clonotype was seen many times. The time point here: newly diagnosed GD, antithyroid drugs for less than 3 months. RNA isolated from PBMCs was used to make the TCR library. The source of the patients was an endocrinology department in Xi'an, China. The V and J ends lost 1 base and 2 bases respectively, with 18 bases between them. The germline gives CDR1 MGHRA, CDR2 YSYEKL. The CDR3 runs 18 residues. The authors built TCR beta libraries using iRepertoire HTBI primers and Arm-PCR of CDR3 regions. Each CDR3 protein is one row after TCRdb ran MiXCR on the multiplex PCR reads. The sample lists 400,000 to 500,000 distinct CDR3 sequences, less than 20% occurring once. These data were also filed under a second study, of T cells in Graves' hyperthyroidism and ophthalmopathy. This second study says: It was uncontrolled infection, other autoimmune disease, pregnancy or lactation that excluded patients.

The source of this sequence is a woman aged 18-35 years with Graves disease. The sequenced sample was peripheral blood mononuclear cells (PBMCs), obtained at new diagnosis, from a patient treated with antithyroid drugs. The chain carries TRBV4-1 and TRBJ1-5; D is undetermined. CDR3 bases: TGCGCCAGCAGCCAAGTCGGCCGGCTCCCAAGAGGCAATCAGCCCCAGCATTTT. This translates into CASSQVGRLPRGNQPQHF.